This T cell receptor beta chain comes out of a study of T cell responses to AZD1222 COVID-19 vaccine. Measured with immunoSEQ multiplex PCR; TCRdb has only the in-frame clones, and not every one. The sample holds 150,000 to 200,000 clones, around 93% seen once. This clone was seen only once. Germline CDR1 and CDR2: LNHNV and YYDKDF (reference sequence). This CDR3 region has 15 residues. Trimming took 3 bases from V and 8 from J, leaving 14 bases between them. This TCR was recovered from an adult in good health. Sequenced material: peripheral blood, taken on day 0 of AZD1222 vaccination. This chain links TRBV15 with TRBJ1-6; D is perhaps TRBD1 (5 bases). For the CDR3, the DNA is TGTGCCACCAGCAGGGGGACGGGTATGGATTCACCCCTCCACTTT. Translating it yields CATSRGTGMDSPLHF. The entire variable domain, with the rest obtained from reference TRBV15 and TRBJ1-6, is as follows: DAMVIQNPRYQVTQFGKPVTLSCSQTLNHNVMYWYQQKSSQAPKLLFHYYDKDFNNEADTPDNFQSRRPNTSFCFLDIRSPGLGDTAMYLCATSRGTGMDSPLHFGNGTRLTVT.